This TCR beta chain was found in a study of radiotherapy plus CTLA-4 blockade in lung cancer. For the study at large: Objective responses arose in approximately 17% of patients, and around 32% experienced disease control. Study-wide points: In blood, after radiotherapy plus ipilimumab, tumor-derived TCR clones expanded. Dynamics of early blood T cell clones, together with interferon-beta, were reportedly the best predictors of response.

Focal radiation was given together with CTLA-4 blockade (ipilimumab) to patients with chemo-refractory metastatic non-small-cell lung cancer. This clone was observed a single time. Its target is not known. The CDR3 sequence is 15 residues long. Germline CDR1 is SGHKS and CDR2 is YYEKEE (reference sequence). V lost 4 bases, J lost 4 bases, and 14 bases lay in between. Repertoires were generated with immunoSEQ multiplex PCR, while TCRdb's copy carries only in-frame clones and drops some. The sample yields about 82,000 clones, roughly 70% seen once. This chain links TRBV5-5 with TRBJ1-4; D is unresolved. Sequenced here: peripheral blood, sampled from a patient treated with radiotherapy plus ipilimumab. The receptor comes from a human donor with non-small cell lung cancer that progressed on radiotherapy plus ipilimumab. The CDR3 DNA reads TGTGCCAGCAGCCCTCTCGGGCGGTTTAATGAAAAACTGTTTTTT. Protein: CASSPLGRFNEKLFF.